This entry lists 18 T cell receptor beta chains sequenced from one sample in a study of blood T cell repertoires in COVID-19. Generated by immunoSEQ multiplex PCR, the TCRdb table keeps only in-frame clones and is missing some. The sample holds over 65,000 clones, roughly 88% seen once. The sample taken for sequencing was peripheral blood. Receptors were obtained from a woman between 55 and 75 years old with acute or convalescent COVID-19.

The chain is built from TRBV20-1 and TRBJ2-1; D is uncertain. V was clipped by 5 bases and J by 8 bases, with 10 bases between them. The germline gives CDR1 DFQATT, CDR2 SNEGSKA (reference sequence). The CDR3 totals 11 residues. CDR3 loop: CSASPEDEQFF. As DNA, the CDR3 is TGCAGTGCTTCCCCAGAAGATGAGCAGTTCTTC.

The gene calls are TRBV5-4 and TRBJ2-3; 12 bases align to TRBD2. The CDR3 totals 15 residues. Germline CDR1 is SGHNT and CDR2 is YYREEE (reference sequence). The junction had 5 bases not matched to a gene; V was cut back by 3 bases and J by 6 bases. As DNA, the CDR3 is TGTGCCAGCAGCTCCCCAGGACTAGCGGGGGATACGCAGTATTTT. The encoded protein is CASSSPGLAGDTQYF.

This rearrangement joins TRBV6-5 to TRBJ1-4, with TRBD1 matching over 7 bases. The CDR3 runs 15 residues. The V and J ends lost 6 bases and 6 bases, in that order; junction bases with no gene match: 10. The germline gives CDR1 MNHEY, CDR2 SVGAGI. The CDR3 protein is CASRLRGTADEKLFF. The DNA for the CDR3 is TGTGCCAGCAGGTTAAGAGGGACAGCGGATGAAAAACTGTTTTTT.

V is TRBV7-6 and J is TRBJ2-7, with D maybe TRBD2 (6 bases). V dropped 0 bases and J dropped 7 bases, with 25 bases sitting between them. The CDR3 length is 18 residues. The V gene's germline CDR1 is SGHVS and CDR2 FNYEAQ. Here the CDR3 DNA reads TGTGCCAGCAGCTTAGCTGGCCGGGGGATCCCGGCCTTAGAGGAGCAGTACGTC. Its protein product is CASSLAGRGIPALEEQYV.

The rearrangement uses TRBV19 and TRBJ2-5; possibly TRBD1 for D (6 bases). The CDR3 consists of 14 residues. The ends were cut back, 2 bases at V and 5 bases at J, with 12 bases in the middle. CDR1 and CDR2 from the germline V gene are LNHDA and SQIVND (reference sequence). The CDR3 region has the DNA TGTGCCAGTAGTATAAGGGGGACCCGGGAGACCCAGTACTTC. This gives the protein CASSIRGTRETQYF. The full variable domain, its missing parts supplied by reference TRBV19 and TRBJ2-5, is DGGITQSPKYLFRKEGQNVTLSCEQNLNHDAMYWYRQDPGQGLRLIYYSQIVNDFQKGDIAEGYSVSREKKESFPLTVTSAQKNPTAFYLCASSIRGTRETQYFGPGTRLLVL.

The chain employs TRBV19 and TRBJ2-1, with 7 bases identical to TRBD2. Germline V gene data show CDR1 as LNHDA and CDR2 as SQIVND (reference sequence). V lost 3 bases and J lost 8; bases outside the gene matches: 10. This CDR3 spans 15 amino acids. CDR3 protein: CASSISAGEVYEQFF. CDR3 DNA: TGTGCCAGTAGTATCAGTGCGGGAGAAGTTTATGAGCAGTTCTTC.

The rearrangement links TRBV12-3 or TRBV12-4 to TRBJ2-1; D might be TRBD1 (6 bases). V lost 6 bases and J 13 bases, leaving 13 bases between the germline ends. The CDR3 has 11 amino acids. The CDR3 DNA is TGTGCCAGCAGCCGATCAGGGGATCAGTTCTTC. It translates to CASSRSGDQFF.

This sequence joins TRBV7-8 and TRBJ1-1; 7 bases map to TRBD1. Germline V lookup: CDR1 SGHVS, CDR2 FQNEAQ. V shed 7 bases, J shed 5 bases, and the junction held 13 bases outside the gene matches. The CDR3 extends over 15 amino acids. The CDR3 DNA reads TGTGCCAGCAACTATTTCAGGGGGAAAAGTACTGAAGCTTTCTTT. Its translation: CASNYFRGKSTEAFF.

The V and J genes are TRBV6-5 and TRBJ2-5, with TRBD2 matching 8 bases. CDR1 is MNHEY and CDR2 is SVGAGI in the germline V gene. J gave up 0 bases and V 5 bases, and 2 bases lay outside the gene matches. The CDR3 runs to 14 residues. This chain's CDR3 is CASSPGGYQETQYF. The DNA of the CDR3 is TGTGCCAGCAGTCCGGGGGGGTACCAAGAGACCCAGTACTTC.

This chain joins TRBV18 and TRBJ2-2, with 8 nucleotides matching TRBD1. CDR1 and CDR2 (germline): KGHSH, LQKENI. CDR3 length: 18 amino acids. Trimming at V came to 1 base and at J to 2 bases, leaving 9 bases not matched to a gene. CDR3 sequence (DNA): TGTGCCAGCTCACCACGGGGTAGACAGGGGACAAACACCGGGGAGCTGTTTTTT. It is translated as CASSPRGRQGTNTGELFF.

The J gene is TRBJ2-3, the V gene TRBV6-5; TRBD2 agrees at 7 bases. With V trimmed by 6 bases and J by 4 bases, 7 bases remained unmatched. The germline V gene encodes CDR1 MNHEY and CDR2 SVGAGI. The CDR3 has 14 amino acids. The CDR3 nucleotides read TGTGCCAGCAGGAGAGCGGGGAGACCAGATACGCAGTATTTT. Protein product: CASRRAGRPDTQYF.

This clone was detected only once. This specimen includes other DNA sequences encoding the same CDR3. This chain links TRBV9 with TRBJ2-1, with 8 bases matching TRBD2. The V and J ends lost 0 bases and 2 bases, in that order; junction bases with no gene match: 4. From germline, CDR1 is SGDLS and CDR2 YYNGEE. The CDR3 extends over 16 amino acids. The CDR3 DNA follows: TGTGCCAGCAGCGTAGGGGCGGGAGGACCCTACAATGAGCAGTTCTTC. Its protein product is CASSVGAGGPYNEQFF. Filled out from reference TRBV9 and TRBJ2-1, the complete variable domain reads DSGVTQTPKHLITATGQRVTLRCSPRSGDLSVYWYQQSLDQGLQFLIQYYNGEERAKGNILERFSAQQFPDLHSELNLSSLELGDSALYFCASSVGAGGPYNEQFFGPGTRLTVL.

This clone was seen just once. Here the CDR3 reads CASSLEAGGRYEQYV. The CDR3 nucleotides are TGTGCCAGCAGCTTGGAGGCAGGGGGCCGCTACGAGCAGTACGTC. This rearrangement joins TRBV5-8 to TRBJ2-7; 8 bases match TRBD1. The germline V gene has CDR1 SGHTS and CDR2 YDEGEE. The V segment lost 0 bases and the J segment 3 bases; nucleotides outside the gene matches: 5. This CDR3 is 15 amino acids long.

A single count supports this clone. This chain links TRBV6-6 with TRBJ1-2; 8 bases line up with TRBD1. CDR3 length equals 12 residues. The V gene's germline CDR1 is MNHNY and CDR2 SVGAGI (reference sequence). V gave up 6 bases and J gave up 7 bases; unmatched junction bases: 4. The CDR3 region is CASSRDRGGYTF. Written as DNA, the CDR3 is TGTGCCAGCAGCCGCGACAGGGGTGGCTACACCTTC.

The V gene is TRBV19, the J gene TRBJ1-6, with 8 positions matching TRBD1. The CDR3 covers 15 residues. The V gene end was trimmed by 6 bases and the J gene end by 7 bases; junction bases not matched to a gene: 8. Germline V gene sequence: CDR1 LNHDA, CDR2 SQIVND (reference sequence). The CDR3, as DNA: TGTGCCAGTAGGACTGGGGGACAGGCAAATTCACCCCTCCACTTT. It yields the protein CASRTGGQANSPLHF.

In its sample, this clone was seen a few times. Other DNA sequences from this sample encode an identical CDR3 as well. The chain combines TRBV3-1 (or the pseudogene TRBV3-2) with TRBJ1-5; a possible D gene is TRBD1 (6 bases). Germline V CDR1 and CDR2: LGHDT, YNNKEL (reference sequence). Trimming shortened V by 6 bases and J by 5 bases, and 14 bases separated the two germline ends. This CDR3 has 14 amino acids. The CDR3 sequence: CASSRGSGDQPQHF. The CDR3 DNA reads TGTGCCAGCAGTAGGGGGAGTGGGGATCAGCCCCAGCATTTT.

The chain employs TRBV7-8 and TRBJ2-2, with TRBD1 matching 7 bases. Germline V gene sequence: CDR1 SGHVS, CDR2 FQNEAQ. V was clipped by 0 bases and J by 0 bases; unmatched bases: 1. The CDR3 loop spans 16 amino acids. As DNA, the CDR3 is TGTGCCAGCAGCTTAGCAGGGGGCTCGAACACCGGGGAGCTGTTTTTT. Translation gives CASSLAGGSNTGELFF.

This chain joins TRBV3-1 (or the pseudogene TRBV3-2) and TRBJ1-1; maybe TRBD1 (6 bases). This CDR3 spans 13 amino acids. V was pared by 1 base and J by 10 bases, with 13 bases between. Germline CDR1 and CDR2: LGHDT and YNNKEL (reference sequence). CDR3: CASSQVLRGIAFF. The CDR3, as DNA: TGTGCCAGCAGCCAAGTTCTCAGGGGAATAGCTTTCTTT.